Included here is one T cell receptor (beta chain) sequence, with context. Antigen specificity is unknown. The data are from a study of cytomegalovirus exposure and HLA in healthy donors. Whole-study context: The roughly 120 million unique TCR beta sequences, from 150 million to 200 million T cells, were found by an earlier analysis.

Study conclusions and caveats: Using a false discovery rate of 0.05, a later analysis showed that approximately 17,000 TCR beta sequences were associated with HLA alleles. Productive rates of about 90% or about 30% were seen for most TCR beta V segments in an earlier analysis.

J was trimmed by 2 bases and V by 3 bases; bases with no gene match: 8. Germline V gene data show CDR1 as SGHRS and CDR2 as YFSETQ. This CDR3 comprises 16 residues. This donor has no recorded CMV serostatus. The PCR contained 60 Vbeta and 13 Jbeta primers. The assay was immunoSEQ multiplex PCR, and TCRdb's table has in-frame clones only and misses some. The sample comprises about 68,000 clones, roughly 77% of which are singletons, and about 6.8% rests with the top ten. This clonotype was obtained from a human donor in good health. The specimen was PBMCs. The chain is built from TRBV5-1 and TRBJ2-3, with 8 bases that match TRBD2. CDR3 region: CASSSSGLALTDTQYF. In nucleotides, the CDR3 is TGCGCCAGCAGCTCCTCCGGACTAGCCCTCACAGATACGCAGTATTTT. Complete variable domain (other parts from reference TRBV5-1 and TRBJ2-3): KAGVTQTPRYLIKTRGQQVTLSCSPISGHRSVSWYQQTPGQGLQFLFEYFSETQRNKGNFPGRFSGRQFSNSRSEMNVSTLELGDSALYLCASSSSGLALTDTQYFGPGTRLTVL.